This passage covers 25 T cell receptor beta chains from one sample sequenced in a study of blood T cell repertoires in COVID-19. The protocol was immunoSEQ multiplex PCR, while the TCRdb copy is restricted to in-frame clones and leaves out a portion. Here the sample spans some 200,000 clones, approximately 91% being singletons. The sequenced sample consisted of peripheral blood. The receptors originated from a man in his fifties with COVID-19, enrolled during active disease.

The rearrangement uses TRBV10-3 and TRBJ1-2, with 9 bases fitting TRBD1. CDR3 length: 15 residues. Germline-derived CDR1 and CDR2 are ENHRY and SYGVKD. V gave up 0 bases and J gave up 7 bases; unmatched junction bases: 6. The chain's CDR3 is CAISESQGALGGYTF. As DNA, the CDR3 is TGTGCCATCAGTGAGTCACAGGGGGCTTTAGGTGGCTACACCTTC.

The rearrangement joins TRBV4-2 to TRBJ2-3, with 10 bases that match TRBD2. Germline lookup yields CDR1 LGHNA and CDR2 YNFKEQ. With V trimmed by 0 bases and J by 3 bases, 15 bases remained unmatched. The CDR3 runs to 20 residues. CDR3 nucleotide sequence: TGTGCCAGCAGCCAAGAAGGGCAGGGACTAGCGAGCCAAGGGACAGATACGCAGTATTTT. This gives the protein CASSQEGQGLASQGTDTQYF.

The gene calls are TRBV6-5 and TRBJ2-7, with 11 bases fitting TRBD1. There are 15 residues in the CDR3. With V trimmed by 5 bases and J by 0 bases, 3 bases remained unmatched. CDR1 and CDR2 from the germline V gene are MNHEY and SVGAGI. CDR3 nucleotide sequence: TGTGCCAGCAGTCCGGGGACAGGGGGCTCCTACGAGCAGTACTTC. Its translation is CASSPGTGGSYEQYF.

This chain links TRBV5-6 with TRBJ1-6; 7 bases line up with TRBD1. Trimming cost V 2 bases and J 7 bases; bases outside gene matches: 3. This CDR3 has 14 amino acids. The V gene's germline CDR1 is SGHDT and CDR2 YYEEEE. CDR3 region: CASSFGDRNSPLHF. For the CDR3, the DNA is TGTGCCAGCAGCTTTGGGGACAGAAATTCACCCCTCCACTTT.

This chain joins TRBV18 and TRBJ1-1, with no clear D. The V gene lost 5 bases and the J gene lost 1 base, with 8 bases spanning the gap. CDR1 and CDR2 from the germline V gene are KGHSH and LQKENI. This CDR3 spans 13 amino acids. CDR3 sequence reads: CASSYTENTEAFF. The CDR3 nucleotides are TGTGCCAGCTCATACACAGAGAACACTGAAGCTTTCTTT. Supplemented by reference TRBV18 and TRBJ1-1, the full variable domain reads NAGVMQNPRHLVRRRGQEARLRCSPMKGHSHVYWYRQLPEEGLKFMVYLQKENIIDESGMPKERFSAEFPKEGPSILRIQQVVRGDSAAYFCASSYTENTEAFFGQGTRLTVV.

The rearrangement uses TRBV6-2 or TRBV6-3 and TRBJ2-5, with D maybe TRBD2 (5 bases). Trimming stripped 6 bases from V and 2 bases from J, with 10 bases between. This CDR3 is 13 amino acids long. CDR1 is MNHEY, CDR2 SVGEGT, per germline. CDR3 residues: CASSQLVQETQYF. CDR3 sequence (DNA): TGTGCCAGCAGCCAACTAGTACAAGAGACCCAGTACTTC.

As regards this clone: At one of its ends the junction is not consistent with the germline gene, which may arise from a read error. The chain uses TRBV7-7 and TRBJ2-2; 8 nucleotides align to TRBD1. Germline V gives CDR1 SSHAT, CDR2 FNYEAQ (reference sequence). The CDR3 runs 17 residues. CDR3 coding DNA: TGTGCTAGCAGCTTATCGGACAGGGCGGTAGACACCGGGGAGCTGTTTTTT. Translated, it gives CASSLSDRAVDTGELFF.

This chain links TRBV5-8 with TRBJ1-6; 8 positions agree with TRBD1. Germline CDR1 is SGHTS and CDR2 is YDEGEE. The CDR3 has 16 amino acids. V lost 6 bases, J lost 10 bases, and 15 bases stayed unmatched. The CDR3 reads CASNLRGAGGRSPLHF. The CDR3 nucleotides are TGTGCCAGCAACCTCCGAGGGGCAGGGGGCCGATCACCCCTCCACTTT.

This clone was detected only once. CDR3 sequence: CASSSGGSGANVLTF. DNA of the CDR3: TGCGCCAGCTCCTCGGGAGGGTCTGGGGCCAACGTCCTGACTTTC. The chain couples TRBV5-1 to TRBJ2-6; 8 nucleotides match TRBD2. Germline V gene sequence: CDR1 SGHRS, CDR2 YFSETQ. J lost 1 base, V lost 7 bases, and 4 bases had no gene match. This CDR3 region has 15 residues.

A word on this clone: Other DNA sequences within the sample encode an identical CDR3. The chain has TRBV11-2 and TRBJ1-2; 9 nucleotides agree with TRBD1. Germline loops: CDR1 SGHAT, CDR2 FQNNGV. V gave up 1 base and J gave up 0 bases; unmatched junction bases: 6. The CDR3 extends over 17 amino acids. The DNA for the CDR3 is TGTGCCAGCAGCTTAGGCACAGGGGGCTTGGCTAACTATGGCTACACCTTC. It specifies CASSLGTGGLANYGYTF.

The J gene is TRBJ1-2, the V gene TRBV7-8, with 8 bases identical to TRBD1. Trimming cost V 5 bases and J 6 bases; bases outside gene matches: 11. The CDR3 length is 15 residues. The germline V gene has CDR1 SGHVS and CDR2 FQNEAQ. CDR3 residues: CASSARQGSLNGYTF. As DNA, the CDR3 is TGTGCCAGCAGCGCCCGACAGGGGAGCTTGAATGGCTACACCTTC.

This chain connects TRBV6-1 to TRBJ2-5, with D hard to call. CDR1 is MNHNS, CDR2 SASEGT, per germline. There are 19 residues in the CDR3. Trimming removed 2 bases at V and 5 bases at J, with 27 bases between. The CDR3 reads CASSELAPSERNNKETQYF. The CDR3 nucleotides are TGTGCCAGCAGTGAATTAGCCCCATCGGAGAGGAATAACAAGGAGACCCAGTACTTC.

The chain employs TRBV5-1 and TRBJ2-3; 10 nucleotides match TRBD2. The germline V gene has CDR1 SGHRS and CDR2 YFSETQ. Trimming at V came to 5 bases and at J to 0 bases, leaving 6 bases not matched to a gene. This CDR3 spans 16 amino acids. The chain's CDR3 is CASSLGLAASTDTQYF. In DNA form, the CDR3 reads TGCGCCAGCAGTTTAGGACTAGCGGCTAGCACAGATACGCAGTATTTT.

This clone was recorded many times. This chain links TRBV6-5 with TRBJ1-2; 10 bases match TRBD1. V was clipped by 0 bases and J by 5 bases; unmatched bases: 6. Germline CDR1 MNHEY, CDR2 SVGAGI. The CDR3 is 16 residues long. This CDR3 is CASSYSRTGGSYGYTF. For the CDR3, the DNA is TGTGCCAGCAGTTACTCGAGGACAGGGGGTTCGTATGGCTACACCTTC.

The V gene is TRBV21-1, the J gene TRBJ2-3; TRBD2, the table's D call, was not compared with the DNA. TRBV21-1 represents a pseudogene. The CDR3 length is 16 residues. CDR3 bases: TGTGCCAGCAGCAAAGAGTTAGCGGGGGGCACAGATACGCAGTATTTT. It yields the protein CASSKELAGGTDTQYF.

This clone was counted once. This chain connects TRBV5-8 to TRBJ1-5, with 9 bases aligning to TRBD1. J gave up 1 base and V 4 bases, and 3 bases lay outside the gene matches. The germline V gene encodes CDR1 SGHTS and CDR2 YDEGEE. The CDR3 length is 15 residues. Here the CDR3 reads CASSPDRGSNQPQHF. In DNA form, the CDR3 reads TGTGCCAGCAGCCCCGACAGGGGGAGCAATCAGCCCCAGCATTTT.

The chain recombines TRBV5-1 with TRBJ2-7, with a possible D match to TRBD1 (5 bases). V shed 7 bases and J shed 0 bases, with 11 bases lying between them. CDR1 and CDR2 from the germline V gene are SGHRS and YFSETQ. CDR3 size: 13 residues. Written as DNA, the CDR3 is TGCGCCAGCGGTGACAGAAACTCCTACGAGCAGTACTTC. This translates into CASGDRNSYEQYF.

J is TRBJ1-1 and V is TRBV5-4, with D possibly matching TRBD1 (5 bases). The germline gives CDR1 SGHNT, CDR2 YYREEE (reference sequence). V lost 4 bases and J lost 8, with 12 bases in between. This CDR3 is built from 12 residues. As DNA, the CDR3 is TGTGCCAGCAGCCTATGGGGCGGAGAAGCTTTCTTT. Translated, it gives CASSLWGGEAFF.

The CDR3 sequence: CASTPTSSLTDTQYF. The DNA of the CDR3 is TGTGCCAGCACCCCGACTAGTTCGCTCACAGATACGCAGTATTTT. The chain uses TRBV6-5 and TRBJ2-3; D perhaps matches TRBD2 (6 bases). Looked up from germline, CDR1 is MNHEY and CDR2 is SVGAGI. This CDR3 has 15 amino acids. Trimming took 7 bases from V and 2 from J, leaving 16 bases between them.

The chain carries TRBV18 and TRBJ1-4, with 7 bases that match TRBD1. Germline CDR1 KGHSH, CDR2 LQKENI. Trimming at V came to 3 bases and at J to 8 bases, leaving 9 bases not matched to a gene. CDR3 length equals 15 residues. The chain's CDR3 is CASSPQGTEQEKLFF. CDR3 DNA sequence: TGTGCCAGCTCACCCCAGGGGACAGAGCAGGAAAAACTGTTTTTT.

The chain has TRBV7-8 and TRBJ1-2, with D possibly matching TRBD1 (6 bases). The CDR3 length is 16 residues. V lost 1 base to trimming and J lost 8 bases, with 20 bases between them. The germline V gene has CDR1 SGHVS and CDR2 FQNEAQ. The CDR3: CASSLDAGVAAEGYTF. The CDR3 coding sequence is TGTGCCAGCAGCTTAGACGCAGGGGTGGCCGCGGAAGGCTACACCTTC.

The chain combines TRBV19 with TRBJ2-6, with 7 bases lining up with TRBD1. The CDR3 is made up of 19 amino acids. V trimming: 2 bases; J trimming: 0 bases; junction bases outside the gene matches: 10. CDR1 and CDR2 from the germline V gene are LNHDA and SQIVND (reference sequence). The CDR3 loop reads CASSIRSQGINSGANVLTF. CDR3 in DNA: TGTGCCAGTAGTATACGATCACAGGGGATTAACTCTGGGGCCAACGTCCTGACTTTC. Full variable domain (rest looked up from reference TRBV19 and TRBJ2-6): DGGITQSPKYLFRKEGQNVTLSCEQNLNHDAMYWYRQDPGQGLRLIYYSQIVNDFQKGDIAEGYSVSREKKESFPLTVTSAQKNPTAFYLCASSIRSQGINSGANVLTFGAGSRLTVL.

The rearrangement uses TRBV7-9 and TRBJ2-1, with 7 bases lining up with TRBD2. Germline CDR1 SEHNR, CDR2 FQNEAQ (reference sequence). Losses at the gene ends were 1 base for V and 0 bases for J; bases not matched to a gene: 3. CDR3 length: 16 amino acids. The DNA of the CDR3 is TGTGCCAGCAGCTTAGTTAGGGAGGGCTCCTACAATGAGCAGTTCTTC. Translation: CASSLVREGSYNEQFF.

The genes are TRBV29-1 and TRBJ2-7; possibly TRBD1 for D (6 bases). Germline CDR1 reads SQVTM; CDR2 reads ANQGSEA. Trimming left V 6 bases short and J 6 bases short, with 18 bases between. CDR3 length: 13 amino acids. The CDR3 loop is CSVLLQGPREQYF. DNA of the CDR3: TGCAGCGTCCTCCTGCAGGGGCCTCGCGAGCAGTACTTC.

CDR3 in amino acids: CASSRGQFSNQPQHF. The CDR3 nucleotides are TGTGCCAGCAGCAGAGGACAGTTTAGCAATCAGCCCCAGCATTTT. This sequence joins TRBV5-6 and TRBJ1-5; D perhaps matches TRBD1 (6 bases). V was cut by 4 bases and J by 0 bases, with 11 bases left in between. CDR1 and CDR2 from the germline V gene are SGHDT and YYEEEE. CDR3 length: 15 residues.